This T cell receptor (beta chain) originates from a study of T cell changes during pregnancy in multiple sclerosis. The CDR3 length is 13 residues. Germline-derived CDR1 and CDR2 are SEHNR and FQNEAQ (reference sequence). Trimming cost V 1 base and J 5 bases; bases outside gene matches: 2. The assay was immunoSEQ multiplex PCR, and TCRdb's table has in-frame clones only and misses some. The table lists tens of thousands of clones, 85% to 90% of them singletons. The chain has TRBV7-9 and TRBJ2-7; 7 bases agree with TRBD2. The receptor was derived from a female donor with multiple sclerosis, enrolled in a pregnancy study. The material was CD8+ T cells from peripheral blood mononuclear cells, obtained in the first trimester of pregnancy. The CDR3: CASSLVGGNEQYF. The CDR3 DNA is TGTGCCAGCAGCTTAGTCGGGGGGAACGAGCAGTACTTC.